The T cell receptor beta chain described here comes from a study of shared clonotypes between healthy human individuals. Note on this clone: Its matching antigen is unknown.

Replicate PCRs run on sorted subsets employed roughly 190 ng DNA, around 31,000 T cell genomes. The method was immunoSEQ multiplex PCR; TCRdb's version includes in-frame clones alone and lacks a portion of them. Counted here are millions of clones, approximately 93% occurring once; the ten biggest clones make up 0.35% to 0.45%. The CDR3 totals 15 residues. V was cut by 2 bases and J by 0 bases, with 10 bases left in between. In germline, CDR1 is KGHSH, CDR2 LQKENI. Study-level points and caveats: Sequencing depth was a factor that was expected to affect clonotype sharing among donors. Larger estimated richness was generally recorded for naive subsets relative to memory subsets.

The chain combines TRBV18 with TRBJ1-1; possibly TRBD1 for D (5 bases). This clonotype was sampled from a man younger than 35 in good health. Some clones in this sample may be carry-over from other donors' samples. Sequencing input: naive CD4+ T cells from PBMCs. Subset: CD45RA+ positively selected. CDR3: CASSPIAGLNTEAFF. CDR3 nucleotides: TGTGCCAGCTCACCAATAGCAGGGTTGAACACTGAAGCTTTCTTT.